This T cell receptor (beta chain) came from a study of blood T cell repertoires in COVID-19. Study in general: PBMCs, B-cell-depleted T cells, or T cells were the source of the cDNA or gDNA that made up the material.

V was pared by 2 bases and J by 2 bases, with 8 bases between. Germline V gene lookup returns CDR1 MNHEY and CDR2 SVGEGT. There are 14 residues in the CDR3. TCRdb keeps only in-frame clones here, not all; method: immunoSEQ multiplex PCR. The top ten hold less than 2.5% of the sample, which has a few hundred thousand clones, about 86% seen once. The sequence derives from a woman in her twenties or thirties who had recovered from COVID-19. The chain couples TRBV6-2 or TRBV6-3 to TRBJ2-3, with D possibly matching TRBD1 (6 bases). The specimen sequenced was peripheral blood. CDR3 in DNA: TGTGCCAGCAGTTACGGACAGACCACAGATACGCAGTATTTT. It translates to CASSYGQTTDTQYF.